What follows are 18 T cell receptor beta chains derived from one specimen sequenced in a study of blood T cell repertoires in COVID-19. The data were produced by immunoSEQ multiplex PCR, yet TCRdb's version contains in-frame clones alone and is incomplete. Of fewer than 90,000 clones in the sample, 70% to 85% are singletons; the top ten hold around 4.4%. The source material was peripheral blood. The receptors here all came from a woman aged 50 to 60 with acute or convalescent COVID-19.

V is TRBV10-2 and J is TRBJ1-6; no reliable D call. Germline CDR1 and CDR2: WSHSY and SAAADI. This CDR3 contains 13 residues. V was trimmed by 7 bases and J by 8 bases, leaving 12 bases between them. The CDR3 sequence is CASTREAHSPLHF. In nucleotides, the CDR3 is TGCGCCAGCACCCGAGAGGCTCATTCACCCCTCCACTTT.

The chain uses TRBV4-1 and TRBJ2-7, with TRBD2 matching 7 bases. Unmatched junction bases numbered 9, after V lost 0 bases and J lost 4 bases. The germline V gene has CDR1 MGHRA and CDR2 YSYEKL. There are 16 residues in the CDR3. CDR3 amino acids: CASSQEEVLGGYEQYF. In nucleotides, the CDR3 is TGCGCCAGCAGCCAAGAAGAGGTACTGGGAGGGTACGAGCAGTACTTC.

This sequence joins TRBV28 and TRBJ1-1; tentatively, D is TRBD1 (5 bases). The CDR3 sequence is 10 residues long. In germline, CDR1 is MDHEN, CDR2 SYDVKM. Trimming stripped 5 bases from V and 9 bases from J, with 7 bases between. The DNA of the CDR3 is TGTGCCAGCAGTGCAGGGAAAGCTTTCTTT. It translates to CASSAGKAFF. Full variable domain (remainder filled in from reference TRBV28 and TRBJ1-1): DVKVTQSSRYLVKRTGEKVFLECVQDMDHENMFWYRQDPGLGLRLIYFSYDVKMKEKGDIPEGYSVSREKKERFSLILESASTNQTSMYLCASSAGKAFFGQGTRLTVV.

The rearrangement links TRBV7-8 to TRBJ2-2; D remains unclear. This CDR3 region has 13 residues. Trimming took 4 bases from V and 5 from J, leaving 8 bases between them. The V gene's germline CDR1 is SGHVS and CDR2 FQNEAQ. CDR3 nucleotide sequence: TGTGCCAGCAGCTCCGAGTGGACCGGGGAGCTGTTTTTT. The encoded protein is CASSSEWTGELFF.

This rearrangement joins TRBV9 to TRBJ2-3, with TRBD2 matching 9 bases. CDR1 is SGDLS and CDR2 is YYNGEE in the germline V gene. The V gene end was trimmed by 4 bases and the J gene end by 1 base; junction bases not matched to a gene: 4. This CDR3 comprises 15 residues. This CDR3 is CASSTQRGGTDTQYF. Here the CDR3 DNA reads TGTGCCAGCAGCACCCAGCGGGGGGGCACAGATACGCAGTATTTT.

The genes are TRBV28 and TRBJ1-1, with a possible D match to TRBD1 (5 bases). From germline, CDR1 is MDHEN and CDR2 SYDVKM. V shed 5 bases and J shed 0 bases, with 13 bases lying between them. The CDR3 has 15 residues. CDR3: CASSPPGLLNTEAFF. CDR3 nucleotides: TGTGCCAGCAGTCCGCCGGGACTCTTGAACACTGAAGCTTTCTTT. The full variable domain, completed using reference TRBV28 and TRBJ1-1, is DVKVTQSSRYLVKRTGEKVFLECVQDMDHENMFWYRQDPGLGLRLIYFSYDVKMKEKGDIPEGYSVSREKKERFSLILESASTNQTSMYLCASSPPGLLNTEAFFGQGTRLTVV.

This chain uses TRBV15 with TRBJ1-5; 8 bases match TRBD1. V lost 5 bases, J lost 4 bases, and 7 bases stayed unmatched. This CDR3 is built from 15 residues. CDR1 LNHNV and CDR2 YYDKDF come from the germline V gene (reference sequence). The CDR3 region has the DNA TGTGCCACCAGCGCCCAAACAGGGGGGAATCAGCCCCAGCATTTT. Its translation: CATSAQTGGNQPQHF.

The gene calls are TRBV18 and TRBJ2-2; 7 bases are a match to TRBD2. In germline, CDR1 is KGHSH, CDR2 LQKENI. The CDR3 runs 16 residues. Unmatched junction bases numbered 7, after V lost 5 bases and J lost 1 base. The CDR3 DNA follows: TGTGCCAGCTCATCGGGACTAATCCTGAACACCGGGGAGCTGTTTTTT. This encodes CASSSGLILNTGELFF.

There are a few counts of this clone. The V call is TRBV6-5, the J call TRBJ1-4; 7 nucleotides align to TRBD1. From germline, CDR1 is MNHEY and CDR2 SVGAGI. J was trimmed by 6 bases and V by 7 bases; bases with no gene match: 8. The CDR3 consists of 14 residues. The CDR3 nucleotides are TGTGCCAGCATACTACAGGGGAGTTATGAAAAACTGTTTTTT. Translated: CASILQGSYEKLFF.

This clone was observed a few times. DNA for the CDR3: TGTGCCACAACACGGTCCCGGGAGTCACCCCTCCACTTT. Residues: CATTRSRESPLHF. V gene TRBV5-5 combines with J gene TRBJ1-6; D not resolved. In germline, CDR1 is SGHKS, CDR2 YYEKEE (reference sequence). This CDR3 spans 13 amino acids. Trimming left V 9 bases short and J 10 bases short, with 17 bases between.

The rearrangement links TRBV19 to TRBJ2-1, with 7 bases aligning to TRBD2. CDR1 and CDR2 from the germline V gene are LNHDA and SQIVND (reference sequence). The CDR3 runs 15 residues. Losses at the gene ends were 2 bases for V and 3 bases for J; bases not matched to a gene: 4. The CDR3 protein is CASSIQSGVYNEQFF. For the CDR3, the DNA is TGTGCCAGTAGTATACAAAGCGGGGTCTACAATGAGCAGTTCTTC.

CDR3: CASSFLGQAVRAFF. In nucleotides, the CDR3 is TGTGCCAGCAGTTTTTTAGGACAGGCTGTAAGAGCTTTCTTT. This chain connects TRBV28 to TRBJ1-1; TRBD1 aligns across 7 bases. Germline CDR1 reads MDHEN; CDR2 reads SYDVKM. With 3 bases clipped from V and 10 bases from J, the junction kept 11 bases outside the gene matches. The length of the CDR3 is 14 residues. Together with reference TRBV28 and TRBJ1-1, the CDR3 gives the full variable domain: DVKVTQSSRYLVKRTGEKVFLECVQDMDHENMFWYRQDPGLGLRLIYFSYDVKMKEKGDIPEGYSVSREKKERFSLILESASTNQTSMYLCASSFLGQAVRAFFGQGTRLTVV.

This rearrangement joins TRBV2 to TRBJ1-6; TRBD1 aligns across 8 bases. The CDR3 length is 15 residues. Germline loops: CDR1 SNHLY, CDR2 FYNNEI. J lost 8 bases, V lost 7 bases, and 10 bases had no gene match. CDR3 sequence (DNA): TGTGCCAGCAAAGGACAGGGAGCGAGGGATTCACCCCTCCACTTT. Translation: CASKGQGARDSPLHF.

The chain employs TRBV3-1 (or the pseudogene TRBV3-2) and TRBJ1-6; a possible D gene is TRBD1 (5 bases). The V end lost 4 bases, the J end lost 0 bases, and 7 bases lay between the germline ends. Germline CDR1 is LGHDT and CDR2 is YNNKEL (reference sequence). This CDR3 is built from 15 residues. CDR3: CASSLGGSYNSPLHF. The DNA of the CDR3 is TGTGCCAGCAGCCTGGGGGGCTCCTATAATTCACCCCTCCACTTT.

V is TRBV15 and J is TRBJ1-1; 10 bases agree with TRBD1. The CDR3 runs 16 residues. V was pared by 7 bases and J by 4 bases, with 12 bases of the junction left unmatched. Looked up from germline, CDR1 is LNHNV and CDR2 is YYDKDF (reference sequence). CDR3 bases: TGTGCCACCATCCCGTTCGAGAGGACAGGGGGCACTGAAGCTTTCTTT. Residues: CATIPFERTGGTEAFF.

This chain joins TRBV6-6 and TRBJ1-5; a possible D gene is TRBD1 (5 bases). Germline values: CDR1 MNHNY, CDR2 SVGAGI (reference sequence). The CDR3 is made up of 15 amino acids. The germline V and J ends were trimmed by 2 bases and 7 bases, with 15 bases remaining between them. CDR3 DNA: TGTGCCAGCAGTTACCGGGGTCAGGGAGGACAGCCCCAGCATTTT. Its protein product is CASSYRGQGGQPQHF.

The chain carries TRBV5-1 and TRBJ1-1; D might be TRBD1 (6 bases). The germline V gene has CDR1 SGHRS and CDR2 YFSETQ. V was pared by 0 bases and J by 7 bases, with 10 bases between. The CDR3 loop spans 13 amino acids. The DNA for the CDR3 is TGCGCCAGCAGCTTGGCAGGGGCTGATGAAGCTTTCTTT. Protein: CASSLAGADEAFF. Complete variable domain (other parts from reference TRBV5-1 and TRBJ1-1): KAGVTQTPRYLIKTRGQQVTLSCSPISGHRSVSWYQQTPGQGLQFLFEYFSETQRNKGNFPGRFSGRQFSNSRSEMNVSTLELGDSALYLCASSLAGADEAFFGQGTRLTVV.

J is TRBJ2-7 and V is TRBV13, with a possible D match to TRBD2 (6 bases). The germline gives CDR1 PRHDT, CDR2 FYEKMQ (reference sequence). Trimming took off 7 bases at V and 0 bases at J, with 13 bases between the two ends. This CDR3 has 14 residues. This CDR3 is CASMAGPSSYEQYF. DNA for the CDR3: TGTGCCAGCATGGCGGGGCCGAGCTCCTACGAGCAGTACTTC.